This T cell receptor beta chain appears in the sequencing data of a study of blood T cell repertoires in COVID-19. Study-level information: Samples of COVID-19 (acute and convalescent) were obtained from the United States, Italy and Spain.

The assay was immunoSEQ multiplex PCR, and TCRdb's table has in-frame clones only and misses some. The sample records fewer than 250,000 clones, approximately 86% being singletons. The source material was peripheral blood. This TCR came from a woman aged 60-70 years who had recovered from COVID-19.

CDR3 nucleotide sequence: TGTGCCAGCAGTCCCTTAAATAACAATGAGCAGTTCTTC. Translating it yields CASSPLNNNEQFF. V is TRBV27 and J is TRBJ2-1; D ambiguous. The V gene's germline CDR1 is MNHEY and CDR2 SMNVEV (reference sequence). The CDR3 covers 13 residues. Trimming took 5 bases from V and 5 from J, leaving 10 bases between them.